The 27 T cell receptor beta chains presented below share a single source sample, sequenced in a study of cytomegalovirus exposure and HLA in healthy donors. This PCR relied on a set of 60 Vbeta primers and 13 Jbeta primers. The table came from immunoSEQ multiplex PCR; TCRdb's copy has only in-frame clones and leaves some out. The table shows around 170,000 clones, with around 78% occurring only once. Sequenced input: PBMCs. Receptors originate from a woman in her thirties or forties in good health and CMV-seropositive.

This chain uses TRBV5-4 with TRBJ2-7; tentative D call: TRBD2 (6 bases). The CDR3 has 15 amino acids. Trimming took 7 bases from V and 0 from J, leaving 17 bases between them. CDR1 SGHNT and CDR2 YYREEE come from the germline V gene (reference sequence). The CDR3 is CASGPGVGGSYEQYF. The CDR3 DNA reads as TGTGCCAGCGGTCCCGGGGTCGGGGGCTCCTACGAGCAGTACTTC.

The sample holds a few counts of this clone. The chain joins TRBV19 to TRBJ1-2, with 9 bases that match TRBD1. V was clipped by 4 bases and J by 5 bases; unmatched bases: 14. From germline, CDR1 is LNHDA and CDR2 SQIVND (reference sequence). The CDR3 runs to 17 residues. The CDR3 spells CASSTRTGDKQLYGYTF. The CDR3 DNA follows: TGTGCCAGTAGTACTCGGACAGGGGATAAACAACTTTATGGCTACACCTTC.

V gene TRBV7-2 combines with J gene TRBJ1-2; D might be TRBD1 (6 bases). Per germline, CDR1 SGHTA and CDR2 FQGNSA. The CDR3 extends over 15 amino acids. The germline V and J ends were trimmed by 0 bases and 3 bases, with 11 bases remaining between them. The CDR3 DNA reads TGTGCCAGCAGCTTAGCAGGGGCAGGGGACTATGGCTACACCTTC. It encodes CASSLAGAGDYGYTF.

The chain couples TRBV9 to TRBJ2-1; the D gene is possibly TRBD2 (5 bases). The germline V gene has CDR1 SGDLS and CDR2 YYNGEE. The CDR3 covers 14 residues. The germline V and J ends were trimmed by 4 bases and 10 bases, with 18 bases remaining between them. CDR3 in amino acids: CASSSSPGVLEQFF. The CDR3 coding sequence is TGTGCCAGCAGCTCAAGCCCCGGGGTACTGGAGCAGTTCTTC.

The V call is TRBV2, the J call TRBJ2-7; 8 bases are a match to TRBD1. V shed 6 bases and J 6 bases; nucleotides not matched to a gene: 7. The CDR3 consists of 13 residues. Germline V gene data show CDR1 as SNHLY and CDR2 as FYNNEI. CDR3 DNA: TGTGCCAGCAGGGGGACAGGTGGGTCCGAGCAGTACTTC. Its translation is CASRGTGGSEQYF.

The V gene is TRBV4-3, the J gene TRBJ2-3; a possible D gene is TRBD2 (7 bases). Germline V gene sequence: CDR1 LGHNA, CDR2 YSLEER. V was cut by 1 base and J by 2 bases, with 13 bases left in between. The CDR3 totals 16 residues. The CDR3 DNA follows: TGCGCCAGCAGCCAAGGGAGGGGGGGCTTCACAGATACGCAGTATTTT. Residues: CASSQGRGGFTDTQYF.

The chain combines TRBV5-4 with TRBJ2-7; 8 bases map to TRBD2. The V and J ends lost 3 bases and 2 bases, in that order; junction bases with no gene match: 7. Germline CDR1 and CDR2: SGHNT and YYREEE (reference sequence). The CDR3 runs 15 residues. CDR3 DNA: TGTGCCAGCAGCTACGGGGTAGCGGGGACCTACGAGCAGTACTTC. Protein: CASSYGVAGTYEQYF.

The chain carries TRBV2 and TRBJ1-5, with 7 bases lining up with TRBD1. V gave up 5 bases and J gave up 3 bases; unmatched junction bases: 4. The germline CDR1 and CDR2 sequences are SNHLY and FYNNEI. This CDR3 contains 14 residues. CDR3 in amino acids: CASSLDRVNQPQHF. The CDR3 nucleotides read TGTGCCAGCAGTTTAGACAGGGTCAATCAGCCCCAGCATTTT.

The V call is TRBV15, the J call TRBJ2-7; 9 positions match TRBD1. The CDR3 spans 13 residues. The germline V gene has CDR1 LNHNV and CDR2 YYDKDF (reference sequence). V was pared by 8 bases and J by 3 bases, with 5 bases of the junction left unmatched. The CDR3 loop is CATGDRVSYEQYF. In nucleotides, the CDR3 is TGTGCCACCGGGGACAGGGTGAGCTACGAGCAGTACTTC.

The V call is TRBV19, the J call TRBJ2-2; TRBD1 matches at 7 bases. Trimming cost V 7 bases and J 1 base; bases outside gene matches: 6. CDR1 is LNHDA and CDR2 is SQIVND in the germline V gene (reference sequence). The CDR3 contains 15 residues. The CDR3 DNA reads as TGTGCCAGTAATAATGACAGGGTGAACACCGGGGAGCTGTTTTTT. This gives the protein CASNNDRVNTGELFF. The full variable domain, with the rest looked up from reference TRBV19 and TRBJ2-2, is DGGITQSPKYLFRKEGQNVTLSCEQNLNHDAMYWYRQDPGQGLRLIYYSQIVNDFQKGDIAEGYSVSREKKESFPLTVTSAQKNPTAFYLCASNNDRVNTGELFFGEGSRLTVL.

This rearrangement joins TRBV28 to TRBJ1-1, with 8 bases fitting TRBD1. Germline loops: CDR1 MDHEN, CDR2 SYDVKM. The CDR3 extends over 17 amino acids. Unmatched junction bases numbered 12, after V lost 6 bases and J lost 0 bases. The CDR3 here is CASRKTGTGALNTEAFF. The CDR3 DNA follows: TGTGCCAGCAGAAAAACCGGGACAGGAGCTTTGAACACTGAAGCTTTCTTT.

The rearrangement links TRBV27 to TRBJ1-6; TRBD1 matches 9 bases. Germline loops: CDR1 MNHEY, CDR2 SMNVEV (reference sequence). V was clipped by 5 bases and J by 8 bases; unmatched bases: 7. CDR3 length: 15 amino acids. In nucleotides, the CDR3 is TGTGCCAGCAGTGGGACAGGGCCAATGGATTCACCCCTCCACTTT. Amino acids: CASSGTGPMDSPLHF.

This clone came up once. The V and J genes are TRBV7-9 and TRBJ1-2; no reliable D call. This CDR3 is 15 amino acids long. Trimming took 7 bases from V and 0 from J, leaving 15 bases between them. In germline, CDR1 is SEHNR, CDR2 FQNEAQ (reference sequence). This CDR3 reads CASTSLEVANYGYTF. The CDR3 DNA reads TGTGCCAGCACCTCCTTAGAGGTAGCTAACTATGGCTACACCTTC.

The V call is TRBV6-6, the J call TRBJ2-3; 9 bases agree with TRBD1. The germline V gene encodes CDR1 MNHNY and CDR2 SVGAGI (reference sequence). The CDR3 is 15 amino acids. After removal of 7 bases from V and 4 bases from J, the junction contained 9 bases not matched to a gene. CDR3 coding DNA: TGTGCCAGCAAACCGACAGGGGGGACGGCAGATACGCAGTATTTT. It encodes CASKPTGGTADTQYF.

V is TRBV4-2 and J is TRBJ1-6; a possible D gene is TRBD1 (5 bases). The CDR3 runs 14 residues. Trimming shortened V by 5 bases and J by 6 bases, and 11 bases separated the two germline ends. Germline loops: CDR1 LGHNA, CDR2 YNFKEQ. CDR3 sequence (DNA): TGTGCCAGCAGCTCAGGGTACATTAATTCACCCCTCCACTTT. Translating it yields CASSSGYINSPLHF.

This chain joins TRBV18 and TRBJ2-3; 10 bases map to TRBD2. The CDR3 runs to 18 residues. The V segment lost 1 base and the J segment 1 base; nucleotides outside the gene matches: 8. Per germline, CDR1 KGHSH and CDR2 LQKENI. The DNA for the CDR3 is TGTGCCAGCTCACCACTAGCGGGGGGACCACCTGGCACAGATACGCAGTATTTT. It encodes CASSPLAGGPPGTDTQYF.

This rearrangement joins TRBV19 to TRBJ1-3; D call uncertain. Germline lookup yields CDR1 LNHDA and CDR2 SQIVND (reference sequence). The V gene lost 3 bases and the J gene lost 4 bases, with 10 bases spanning the gap. This CDR3 comprises 14 residues. The DNA of the CDR3 is TGTGCCAGTAGTATCTACCTCGAAGGAAACACCATATATTTT. Residues: CASSIYLEGNTIYF.

The table lists this clone with a few counts. This chain connects TRBV13 to TRBJ2-3; 8 bases fit TRBD2. The J segment lost 2 bases and the V segment lost 5 bases, leaving 12 bases of the junction unmatched. CDR3 length equals 17 residues. In germline, CDR1 is PRHDT, CDR2 FYEKMQ (reference sequence). The CDR3 protein is CASSPRGLAGLTDTQYF. The CDR3 DNA follows: TGTGCCAGCAGCCCACGCGGCCTAGCGGGCCTCACAGATACGCAGTATTTT.

This chain links TRBV28 with TRBJ1-4; 9 bases match TRBD1. The germline V gene encodes CDR1 MDHEN and CDR2 SYDVKM. The CDR3 length is 16 residues. V lost 1 base and J lost 8; bases outside the gene matches: 8. CDR3 protein: CASSLYTGGAREKLFF. DNA of the CDR3: TGTGCCAGCAGTTTATACACAGGGGGCGCTAGGGAAAAACTGTTTTTT. Using reference TRBV28 and TRBJ1-4 for the parts outside the CDR3, the full variable domain is DVKVTQSSRYLVKRTGEKVFLECVQDMDHENMFWYRQDPGLGLRLIYFSYDVKMKEKGDIPEGYSVSREKKERFSLILESASTNQTSMYLCASSLYTGGAREKLFFGSGTQLSVL.

This chain links TRBV4-2 with TRBJ2-7; unclear D gene. The CDR3 is 16 amino acids. Trimming shortened V by 0 bases and J by 3 bases, and 15 bases separated the two germline ends. Germline CDR1 reads LGHNA; CDR2 reads YNFKEQ. CDR3 sequence: CASSQDFSTVSYEQYF. The CDR3 DNA reads TGTGCCAGCAGCCAAGATTTTAGCACTGTCAGCTACGAGCAGTACTTC.

The chain combines TRBV28 with TRBJ2-5; a weak D match, TRBD2 (7 bases). CDR1 is MDHEN, CDR2 SYDVKM, per germline. Trimming stripped 3 bases from V and 3 bases from J, with 11 bases between. The CDR3 is 14 residues long. DNA for the CDR3: TGTGCCAGCAGTTTGGCGGGGGCGAAAGAGACCCAGTACTTC. Its translation is CASSLAGAKETQYF.

This clone was seen more than once but under ten times. The rearrangement uses TRBV6-1 and TRBJ1-5; 9 bases are shared with TRBD1. Germline V gene lookup returns CDR1 MNHNS and CDR2 SASEGT. V gave up 8 bases and J gave up 4 bases; unmatched junction bases: 9. The CDR3 sequence is 15 residues long. The CDR3 region has the DNA TGTGCCAGCGTACAACAGGGGGCGAGTAATCAGCCCCAGCATTTT. Its protein product is CASVQQGASNQPQHF.

The DNA for the CDR3 is TGTGCCAGCAGCCAAGTGACCGGGAGGCAGTACTTC. Translating it yields CASSQVTGRQYF. The rearrangement uses TRBV14 and TRBJ2-5; 7 positions agree with TRBD2. The CDR3 runs 12 residues. Germline lookup yields CDR1 SGHDN and CDR2 FVKESK. With V trimmed by 1 base and J by 11 bases, 4 bases remained unmatched.

In DNA, the CDR3 is TGTGCCTGGAGTGTATATCCGAACACCGGGGAGCTGTTTTTT. As protein: CAWSVYPNTGELFF. The chain couples TRBV30 to TRBJ2-2; no definite D call. Germline values: CDR1 GTSNPN, CDR2 SVGIG (reference sequence). This CDR3 contains 14 residues. Between the trimmed V and J ends, which lost 0 bases and 0 bases, there was a span of 5 bases.

The gene calls are TRBV28 and TRBJ1-1; D might be TRBD1 (5 bases). Looked up from germline, CDR1 is MDHEN and CDR2 is SYDVKM. The ends were cut back, 3 bases at V and 0 bases at J, with 11 bases in the middle. The CDR3 totals 15 residues. This chain's CDR3 is CASSLGGVLNTEAFF. CDR3 DNA: TGTGCCAGCAGTTTGGGGGGGGTACTGAACACTGAAGCTTTCTTT.

The chain employs TRBV4-2 and TRBJ1-1; no clear D. The germline V gene has CDR1 LGHNA and CDR2 YNFKEQ. Trimming pared 1 base from V and 1 base from J, leaving 10 bases between. CDR3 length equals 15 residues. CDR3 sequence (DNA): TGTGCCAGCAGCCAAGCGAGTGAATGGAACACTGAAGCTTTCTTT. This encodes CASSQASEWNTEAFF.

This chain joins TRBV2 and TRBJ2-1, with a tentative D call TRBD2 (7 bases). This CDR3 region has 14 residues. The V gene's germline CDR1 is SNHLY and CDR2 FYNNEI. With 9 bases removed from V and 1 base from J, the gap between germline ends came to 13 bases. The CDR3 loop is CASRGAGSYNEQFF. Written as DNA, the CDR3 is TGTGCCAGTCGGGGGGCTGGGTCCTACAATGAGCAGTTCTTC.